This entry concerns a single T cell receptor (beta chain). These data come from a study of CD8 T cells in Susac syndrome. About the study: At the time of blood draw, patients with Susac syndrome were therapy-naive, receiving corticosteroids, or receiving intravenous immunoglobulin alone.

CDR3 size: 15 residues. V lost 2 bases and J lost 1, with 14 bases in between. Germline CDR1 DFQATT, CDR2 SNEGSKA (reference sequence). An amount of RNA that ranged from 0.5 to 1 ug was reverse transcribed with random hexamers. An immunoSEQ multiplex PCR generated amplified TCR beta CDR3 products spanning 54 Vbeta and 13 Jbeta. MiXCR was run by TCRdb on the immunoSEQ multiplex PCR reads, yielding one entry per CDR3 protein. In the table there are approximately 260,000 distinct CDR3 sequences, around 96% of which are singletons. This rearrangement joins TRBV20-1 to TRBJ1-1; D is uncertain. This TCR came from a human donor with Susac syndrome. The sequencing sample was made of CD4+ T cells from PBMCs. CDR3 amino acids: CSARPAGNPNTEAFF. The CDR3 DNA sequence: TGCAGTGCTAGACCCGCCGGGAACCCGAACACTGAAGCTTTCTTT.